This is a list of T cell receptor beta chains from one sample in a study of graft-versus-host responses after intestinal transplantation. Repertoires were generated with immunoSEQ multiplex PCR, while TCRdb's copy carries only in-frame clones and drops some. The table has roughly 97,000 clones, around 90% seen once. The specimen was PBMCs, collected roughly 450 days after intestinal transplant. The receptors derive from a human patient who received an intestinal transplant, so some T cells may come from the graft donor. Both conserved end residues are part of each CDR3. Fields, in order: D gene, clone size, J gene, V gene, CDR3 DNA, CDR3 protein. A D gene is named only where the DNA matches it firmly. Size is stated for part of the rows, as once, few or many counts, or as a class when the clone is expanded.

d_call: .; clone_size: .; j_call: TRBJ1-1; v_call: TRBV6-4; cdr3_nt: TGTGCCAGCAGCGGGCCGGGCCACAGTATAGGCACTGAAGCTTTCTTT; cdr3_aa: CASSGPGHSIGTEAFF
d_call: .; clone_size: .; j_call: TRBJ2-6; v_call: TRBV7-3; cdr3_nt: TGTGCCAGCAGCTTCGCAGGGGCCGGGGCCAACGTCCTGACTTTC; cdr3_aa: CASSFAGAGANVLTF
d_call: .; clone_size: .; j_call: TRBJ2-2; v_call: TRBV19; cdr3_nt: TGTGCCAGTAGGTTTGAGGCGGTAGCGAACACCGGGGAGCTGTTTTTT; cdr3_aa: CASRFEAVANTGELFF
d_call: .; clone_size: once; j_call: TRBJ2-4; v_call: TRBV7-3; cdr3_nt: TGTGCCAGCAAGGAAAACATTCAGTACTTC; cdr3_aa: CASKENIQYF
d_call: .; clone_size: .; j_call: TRBJ2-3; v_call: TRBV9; cdr3_nt: TGTGCCAGCAGCGTCGCAGATACGCAGTATTTT; cdr3_aa: CASSVADTQYF
d_call: .; clone_size: .; j_call: TRBJ1-2; v_call: TRBV27; cdr3_nt: TGTGCCAGCAGTTTTGCCCCTGACAGGATCTATGGCTACACCTTC; cdr3_aa: CASSFAPDRIYGYTF
d_call: .; clone_size: .; j_call: TRBJ2-7; v_call: TRBV6-1; cdr3_nt: TGTGCCAGCAGTGAAGTTGACCGGTATGGCTCGGTAACCTACGAGCAGTACTTC; cdr3_aa: CASSEVDRYGSVTYEQYF
d_call: .; clone_size: .; j_call: TRBJ2-7; v_call: TRBV7-8; cdr3_nt: TGTGCCAGCAGCTTAGCACCGGGCCAGAACTACGAGCAGTACTTC; cdr3_aa: CASSLAPGQNYEQYF
d_call: TRBD1; clone_size: .; j_call: TRBJ1-4; v_call: TRBV2; cdr3_nt: TGTGCCAGCAGGTCCAGGACAGGAGACGATAATGAAAAACTGTTTTTT; cdr3_aa: CASRSRTGDDNEKLFF
d_call: .; clone_size: .; j_call: TRBJ1-6; v_call: TRBV4-2; cdr3_nt: TGTGCCAGCAGCCAAGATCCCCTCACCCTCCACTTT; cdr3_aa: CASSQDPLTLHF
d_call: .; clone_size: .; j_call: TRBJ2-7; v_call: TRBV7-9; cdr3_nt: TGTGCCAGCAGCTTTGATACGGGGTTTAGCTCCTACGAGCAGTACTTC; cdr3_aa: CASSFDTGFSSYEQYF
d_call: TRBD1; clone_size: .; j_call: TRBJ1-1; v_call: TRBV6-5; cdr3_nt: TGTGCCAGCAGCGGGGACAGGAACACTGAAGCTTTCTTT; cdr3_aa: CASSGDRNTEAFF
d_call: .; clone_size: .; j_call: TRBJ1-2; v_call: TRBV5-5; cdr3_nt: TGTGCCAGCAGCTTGGTGGGCAGGGTTGACTATGGCTACACCTTC; cdr3_aa: CASSLVGRVDYGYTF
d_call: TRBD1; clone_size: .; j_call: TRBJ2-2; v_call: TRBV2; cdr3_nt: TGTGCCAGCAGTCGACAGGGGGCGAACACCGGGGAGCTGTTTTTT; cdr3_aa: CASSRQGANTGELFF
d_call: .; clone_size: .; j_call: TRBJ1-1; v_call: TRBV2; cdr3_nt: TGTGCCAGCAGTGCGATAGGACATTCGACTGAAGCTTTCTTT; cdr3_aa: CASSAIGHSTEAFF
d_call: .; clone_size: .; j_call: TRBJ2-7; v_call: TRBV7-8; cdr3_nt: TGTGCCAGCAGCTTAGGCGGACTTCGGGGCCACGAGCAGTACTTC; cdr3_aa: CASSLGGLRGHEQYF
d_call: .; clone_size: .; j_call: TRBJ2-2; v_call: TRBV29-1; cdr3_nt: TGCAGCGTTGAAGGTGCCCAGAACACCGGGGAGCTGTTTTTT; cdr3_aa: CSVEGAQNTGELFF
d_call: .; clone_size: few; j_call: TRBJ1-2; v_call: TRBV29-1; cdr3_nt: TGCAGCGTTGAAGAATGGTTAGGGGACATTGACTATGGCTACACCTTC; cdr3_aa: CSVEEWLGDIDYGYTF
d_call: .; clone_size: once; j_call: TRBJ1-4; v_call: TRBV19; cdr3_nt: TGTGCCAGTAGGCCTACGGGAGATAATGAAAAACTGTTTTTT; cdr3_aa: CASRPTGDNEKLFF
d_call: .; clone_size: .; j_call: TRBJ2-7; v_call: TRBV9; cdr3_nt: TGTGCCAGCAGCCCCGACGCCTTCGAGCAGTACTTC; cdr3_aa: CASSPDAFEQYF
d_call: TRBD1; clone_size: few; j_call: TRBJ2-7; v_call: TRBV5-6; cdr3_nt: TGTGCCAGCAGCTTTTCCGGGACAGTCACCTACGAGCAGTACTTC; cdr3_aa: CASSFSGTVTYEQYF
d_call: TRBD2; clone_size: .; j_call: TRBJ2-3; v_call: TRBV9; cdr3_nt: TGTGCCAGCAGCGTAGATCTAGCGGGGAGCACAGATACGCAGTATTTT; cdr3_aa: CASSVDLAGSTDTQYF
d_call: .; clone_size: .; j_call: TRBJ2-5; v_call: TRBV7-2; cdr3_nt: TGTGCCAGCAGCCCTCTCGGGGCAGGGGTCCAAGAGACCCAGTACTTC; cdr3_aa: CASSPLGAGVQETQYF
d_call: .; clone_size: .; j_call: TRBJ1-1; v_call: TRBV14; cdr3_nt: TGTGCCAGCAGCCACTTACCGGAGAACACTGAAGCTTTCTTT; cdr3_aa: CASSHLPENTEAFF
d_call: .; clone_size: once; j_call: TRBJ2-5; v_call: TRBV7-2; cdr3_nt: TGTGCCAGCAGCCGCGACAGGCAAGAGACCCAGTACTTC; cdr3_aa: CASSRDRQETQYF
d_call: TRBD2; clone_size: .; j_call: TRBJ2-7; v_call: TRBV19; cdr3_nt: TGTGCCAGTAGTCCCGGACTAGCGGGGGCCACCTACGAGCAGTACTTC; cdr3_aa: CASSPGLAGATYEQYF
d_call: .; clone_size: .; j_call: TRBJ2-3; v_call: TRBV9; cdr3_nt: TGTGCCAGCAGCGAAAGACAGGGAGGAGGCACAGATACGCAGTATTTT; cdr3_aa: CASSERQGGGTDTQYF
d_call: .; clone_size: .; j_call: TRBJ1-1; v_call: TRBV5-1; cdr3_nt: TGCGCCAGCAGCTCAACCTTGGAGGCCGGGAAAGCTTTCTTT; cdr3_aa: CASSSTLEAGKAFF
d_call: .; clone_size: once; j_call: TRBJ1-5; v_call: TRBV6-1; cdr3_nt: TGTGCCAGCAGTGACATTTGGAATCAGCCCCAGCATTTT; cdr3_aa: CASSDIWNQPQHF
d_call: .; clone_size: .; j_call: TRBJ1-5; v_call: TRBV10-3; cdr3_nt: TGTGCCGCCCGGCGGGCAGGTGATAATCAGCCCCAGCATTTT; cdr3_aa: CAARRAGDNQPQHF
d_call: .; clone_size: once; j_call: TRBJ2-7; v_call: TRBV12-5; cdr3_nt: TGTGCTAGTGGCCCCAGCTCCTACGAGCAGTACTTC; cdr3_aa: CASGPSSYEQYF
d_call: .; clone_size: .; j_call: TRBJ1-1; v_call: TRBV14; cdr3_nt: TGTGCCAGCAGCCAAGACAGGTGGGCTTTCTTT; cdr3_aa: CASSQDRWAFF
d_call: TRBD1; clone_size: .; j_call: TRBJ2-5; v_call: TRBV10-2; cdr3_nt: TGCGCCAGCAGTGAGTCGGGACAGGGCCAAACCCAGTACTTC; cdr3_aa: CASSESGQGQTQYF
d_call: TRBD2; clone_size: .; j_call: TRBJ2-3; v_call: TRBV9; cdr3_nt: TGTGCCAGCAGCCTTCTAGCGGTGTTAGATACGCAGTATTTT; cdr3_aa: CASSLLAVLDTQYF
d_call: .; clone_size: .; j_call: TRBJ1-5; v_call: TRBV15; cdr3_nt: TGTGCCACCAGCAGAGTAAAGGGTTATAGCAATCAGCCCCAGCATTTT; cdr3_aa: CATSRVKGYSNQPQHF
d_call: .; clone_size: .; j_call: TRBJ1-2; v_call: TRBV2; cdr3_nt: TGTGCCAGCAGTGGGGGGCTCTATGGCTACACCTTC; cdr3_aa: CASSGGLYGYTF
d_call: .; clone_size: .; j_call: TRBJ1-6; v_call: TRBV9; cdr3_nt: TGTGCCAGCAGCGTACGCAGGGCGAATTCACCCCTCCACTTT; cdr3_aa: CASSVRRANSPLHF
d_call: .; clone_size: .; j_call: TRBJ2-1; v_call: TRBV2; cdr3_nt: TGTGCCAGCAGTGATGGATCGGGGCAGTCGGGGAATGAGCAGTTCTTC; cdr3_aa: CASSDGSGQSGNEQFF
d_call: .; clone_size: .; j_call: TRBJ1-3; v_call: TRBV18; cdr3_nt: TGTGCCAGCTCCCCACAGGGCGTCTCTGGAAACACCATATATTTT; cdr3_aa: CASSPQGVSGNTIYF
d_call: .; clone_size: .; j_call: TRBJ2-7; v_call: TRBV4-1; cdr3_nt: TGCGCCAGCAGCCAAGACTGGGGCAACGAGCAGTACTTC; cdr3_aa: CASSQDWGNEQYF
d_call: .; clone_size: .; j_call: TRBJ1-5; v_call: TRBV6-5; cdr3_nt: TGTGCCAGCAGGCTCACCTACAATCAGCCCCAGCATTTT; cdr3_aa: CASRLTYNQPQHF
d_call: TRBD1; clone_size: .; j_call: TRBJ2-7; v_call: TRBV5-1; cdr3_nt: TGCGCCAGCAGCTTGAGTTCAGGGGGCTTCTACGAGCAGTACTTC; cdr3_aa: CASSLSSGGFYEQYF
d_call: .; clone_size: .; j_call: TRBJ1-2; v_call: TRBV18; cdr3_nt: TGTGCCAGCTCACCCGGTACCCAGGCAGCCGAATATGGCTACACCTTC; cdr3_aa: CASSPGTQAAEYGYTF
d_call: .; clone_size: once; j_call: TRBJ2-3; v_call: TRBV19; cdr3_nt: TGTGCCAGTAGTATTCAGGGCGGTGCAGATACGCAGTATTTT; cdr3_aa: CASSIQGGADTQYF
d_call: .; clone_size: .; j_call: TRBJ1-4; v_call: TRBV6-6; cdr3_nt: TGTGCCAGCAGTTACGAAGCGGGGGGGGAAAAACTGTTTTTT; cdr3_aa: CASSYEAGGEKLFF